A single sample is the source of the 24 T cell receptor beta chains below, sequenced in a study of blood T cell repertoires in COVID-19 (dated by TCRdb to 2018 to 2020). Library preparation employed the immunoSEQ multiplex PCR assay. In TCRdb, the immuneACCESS table is reduced to in-frame sequences with V and J assigned. These tables do not hold every clone; where another copy was compared, an unresolved V gene accounts for under half, and the others remain unexplained. The sample data list some 200,000 clones, and approximately 85% of these were observed just once. 8.2% of the sample rests with the top ten. What was sequenced was peripheral blood. All receptors come from a woman aged 60-75 years with acute or convalescent COVID-19.

The chain uses TRBV6-5 and TRBJ1-1, with TRBD1 identical over 10 bases. The length of the CDR3 is 15 residues. Germline V lookup: CDR1 MNHEY, CDR2 SVGAGI. The V gene end was trimmed by 6 bases and the J gene end by 1 base; junction bases not matched to a gene: 5. The CDR3 DNA sequence: TGTGCCAGCAGGGTGGGACAGGGGAGGAACACTGAAGCTTTCTTT. Protein product: CASRVGQGRNTEAFF.

This clone was observed a single time. The chain has TRBV5-1 and TRBJ2-3, with D uncertain. Germline lookup yields CDR1 SGHRS and CDR2 YFSETQ. V was pared by 4 bases and J by 2 bases, with 11 bases between. This CDR3 region has 14 residues. The CDR3 reads CASSRSLNTDTQYF. In DNA form, the CDR3 reads TGCGCCAGCAGCCGGTCCCTGAACACAGATACGCAGTATTTT.

This chain links TRBV24-1 with TRBJ2-5; 8 positions match TRBD1. Germline loops: CDR1 KGHDR, CDR2 SFDVKD. CDR3 size: 13 residues. V shed 4 bases, J shed 7 bases, and the junction held 4 bases outside the gene matches. CDR3 sequence: CATSDPGQATQYF. The CDR3 DNA reads as TGTGCCACCAGTGACCCGGGACAGGCGACCCAGTACTTC.

The genes are TRBV27 and TRBJ1-4; 7 positions agree with TRBD1. The germline V gene encodes CDR1 MNHEY and CDR2 SMNVEV (reference sequence). Trimming removed 5 bases from V and 12 bases from J; junction bases left unmatched: 12. CDR3 size: 14 residues. Here the CDR3 reads CASSLNLDRVELFF. The CDR3 DNA follows: TGTGCCAGCAGTCTGAACCTCGACAGGGTGGAACTGTTTTTT. Using reference TRBV27 and TRBJ1-4 for the parts outside the CDR3, the full variable domain is EAQVTQNPRYLITVTGKKLTVTCSQNMNHEYMSWYRQDPGLGLRQIYYSMNVEVTDKGDVPEGYKVSRKEKRNFPLILESPSPNQTSLYFCASSLNLDRVELFFGSGTQLSVL.

This clone was seen just once. The chain combines TRBV6-2 or TRBV6-3 with TRBJ2-3; the match to TRBD1 covers 9 bases. J lost 2 bases, V lost 5 bases, and 5 bases had no gene match. The CDR3 extends over 15 amino acids. Germline CDR1 MNHEY, CDR2 SVGEGT. CDR3 DNA: TGTGCCAGCAGTAAACAGGGGGCCTTCACAGATACGCAGTATTTT. This codes for CASSKQGAFTDTQYF.

This sequence joins TRBV27 and TRBJ2-7, with 16 bases fitting TRBD2. The germline V gene encodes CDR1 MNHEY and CDR2 SMNVEV (reference sequence). With 4 bases clipped from V and 6 bases from J, the junction kept 12 bases outside the gene matches. CDR3 length: 18 amino acids. DNA of the CDR3: TGTGCCAGCAGTTCTCTACCGGGACTAGCGGGAGGGCCGAGCGAGCAGTACTTC. This codes for CASSSLPGLAGGPSEQYF.

The chain links TRBV6-5 to TRBJ1-1, with TRBD1 as a possible D gene (6 bases). The germline V gene has CDR1 MNHEY and CDR2 SVGAGI. Between the trimmed V and J ends, which lost 2 bases and 0 bases, there was a span of 7 bases. The CDR3 sequence is 14 residues long. In DNA form, the CDR3 reads TGTGCCAGCAGTTACCAGGGGCTGAACACTGAAGCTTTCTTT. Protein product: CASSYQGLNTEAFF.

A few counts support this clone. V and J are TRBV2 and TRBJ1-1, with a possible D match to TRBD1 (5 bases). Germline CDR1 is SNHLY and CDR2 is FYNNEI. The CDR3 has 15 residues. V lost 5 bases to trimming and J lost 0 bases, with 13 bases between them. The CDR3 is CASSLAGVLNTEAFF. CDR3 coding DNA: TGTGCCAGCAGTCTTGCGGGGGTTTTGAACACTGAAGCTTTCTTT. Together with reference TRBV2 and TRBJ1-1, the CDR3 gives the full variable domain: EPEVTQTPSHQVTQMGQEVILRCVPISNHLYFYWYRQILGQKVEFLVSFYNNEISEKSEIFDDQFSVERPDGSNFTLKIRSTKLEDSAMYFCASSLAGVLNTEAFFGQGTRLTVV.

This chain connects TRBV10-3 to TRBJ1-1; TRBD1 agrees at 8 bases. Germline assignment: CDR1 ENHRY and CDR2 SYGVKD. The V gene end was trimmed by 3 bases and the J gene end by 7 bases; junction bases not matched to a gene: 4. The length of the CDR3 is 13 residues. CDR3 DNA sequence: TGTGCCATCAGTGACCCCAGGGGGCGTGAAGCTTTCTTT. Protein: CAISDPRGREAFF.

The chain employs TRBV19 and TRBJ1-1; TRBD1 is a possible D gene (6 bases). Trimming took 5 bases from V and 4 from J, leaving 11 bases between them. The length of the CDR3 is 13 residues. CDR1 and CDR2 (germline): LNHDA, SQIVND (reference sequence). DNA for the CDR3: TGTGCCAGTAGTCCAGGGGTAGTCACTGAAGCTTTCTTT. Encoded protein: CASSPGVVTEAFF.

This rearrangement joins TRBV2 to TRBJ2-1, with 8 nucleotides matching TRBD1. Losses at the gene ends were 7 bases for V and 7 bases for J; bases not matched to a gene: 6. The V gene's germline CDR1 is SNHLY and CDR2 FYNNEI. CDR3 size: 13 residues. CDR3 amino acids: CASTRQGWNEQFF. The CDR3 nucleotides read TGTGCCAGCACGCGACAGGGGTGGAATGAGCAGTTCTTC.

The genes are TRBV7-9 and TRBJ1-2, with D possibly TRBD1 on 5 matching bases. The length of the CDR3 is 13 residues. CDR1 is SEHNR, CDR2 FQNEAQ, per germline (reference sequence). Trimming stripped 0 bases from V and 6 bases from J, with 8 bases between. The DNA for the CDR3 is TGTGCCAGCAGCTTAGCGGCAGGGAATGGCTACACCTTC. This gives the protein CASSLAAGNGYTF.

The chain employs TRBV29-1 and TRBJ1-5; D is perhaps TRBD1 (6 bases). Germline V CDR1 and CDR2: SQVTM, ANQGSEA. The CDR3 runs 13 residues. V was pared by 6 bases and J by 4 bases, with 13 bases between. The DNA of the CDR3 is TGCAGCGTCCGGGACAACTTTAATCAGCCCCAGCATTTT. This codes for CSVRDNFNQPQHF. The full variable domain, in which reference TRBV29-1 and TRBJ1-5 provide the parts outside the CDR3, is SAVISQKPSRDICQRGTSLTIQCQVDSQVTMMFWYRQQPGQSLTLIATANQGSEATYESGFVIDKFPISRPNLTFSTLTVSNMSPEDSSIYLCSVRDNFNQPQHFGDGTRLSIL.

The V gene is TRBV2, the J gene TRBJ2-3; D unclear. V was cut by 5 bases and J by 2 bases, with 11 bases left in between. The CDR3 length is 14 residues. Germline V gives CDR1 SNHLY, CDR2 FYNNEI. The CDR3 DNA is TGTGCCAGCAGTAGAGCAGGAAACACAGATACGCAGTATTTT. Translating it yields CASSRAGNTDTQYF.

This chain uses TRBV9 with TRBJ2-1; 8 bases align to TRBD1. The V and J ends lost 0 bases and 7 bases, in that order; junction bases with no gene match: 6. From germline, CDR1 is SGDLS and CDR2 YYNGEE. This CDR3 is 15 amino acids long. The CDR3 protein is CASSVAIRGPNEQFF. The CDR3 DNA follows: TGTGCCAGCAGCGTAGCAATCAGGGGGCCTAATGAGCAGTTCTTC.

The V and J genes are TRBV5-4 and TRBJ1-1; D ambiguous. This CDR3 is 15 amino acids long. V shed 0 bases and J shed 0 bases, with 9 bases lying between them. In germline, CDR1 is SGHNT, CDR2 YYREEE (reference sequence). CDR3 bases: TGTGCCAGCAGCTTGGACAGTCACATGAACACTGAAGCTTTCTTT. This codes for CASSLDSHMNTEAFF.

This clone appeared a few times. The chain couples TRBV2 to TRBJ2-1, with 8 nucleotides matching TRBD1. Looked up from germline, CDR1 is SNHLY and CDR2 is FYNNEI. The CDR3 spans 15 residues. Losses at the gene ends were 8 bases for V and 6 bases for J; bases not matched to a gene: 12. The CDR3 loop reads CASVLGQGSGNEQFF. CDR3 in DNA: TGTGCCAGCGTTTTAGGACAGGGTTCGGGCAATGAGCAGTTCTTC.

The chain joins TRBV27 to TRBJ1-1; no clear D gene. Deletions cut 3 bases from V and 5 bases from J, with 13 bases between. This CDR3 has 14 residues. In germline, CDR1 is MNHEY, CDR2 SMNVEV (reference sequence). DNA for the CDR3: TGTGCCAGCAGTTTGATAGGGCGGAGGACTGAAGCTTTCTTT. This encodes CASSLIGRRTEAFF.

The chain carries TRBV7-3 and TRBJ2-3; 11 bases are a match to TRBD2. The CDR3 runs to 16 residues. The germline V gene has CDR1 SGHTA and CDR2 FQGTGA. Losses at the gene ends were 4 bases for V and 6 bases for J; bases not matched to a gene: 9. The CDR3 nucleotides read TGTGCCAGCAGCTCGATTAGCGGGAGGGCCAAGGATACGCAGTATTTT. Translation gives CASSSISGRAKDTQYF.

The chain couples TRBV30 to TRBJ2-1; TRBD2 matches 16 bases. V gave up 3 bases and J gave up 15 bases; unmatched junction bases: 11. Germline V gene sequence: CDR1 GTSNPN, CDR2 SVGIG (reference sequence). The CDR3 contains 15 residues. The DNA for the CDR3 is TGTGCCTGGAGCCAGGGACTAGCGGGAGGGCGAAAAGTGTTCTTC. This codes for CAWSQGLAGGRKVFF.

The chain recombines TRBV9 with TRBJ1-3; 7 nucleotides line up with TRBD1. V gave up 0 bases and J gave up 3 bases; unmatched junction bases: 6. This CDR3 has 16 amino acids. The germline CDR1 and CDR2 sequences are SGDLS and YYNGEE. CDR3 sequence: CASSVAAQGRGNTIYF. The CDR3 DNA follows: TGTGCCAGCAGCGTAGCAGCACAGGGGCGTGGAAACACCATATATTTT.

The CDR3 DNA follows: TGTGCCTGGAGTGTTGGGGGGAGCGGCTACACCTTC. It is translated as CAWSVGGSGYTF. This sequence joins TRBV30 and TRBJ1-2, with D possibly matching TRBD1 (5 bases). Germline loops: CDR1 GTSNPN, CDR2 SVGIG (reference sequence). The CDR3 extends over 12 amino acids. Trimming cost V 0 bases and J 8 bases, with 10 bases left between them.

V and J are TRBV10-3 and TRBJ1-1; D remains ambiguous. The CDR3 extends over 12 amino acids. Germline V CDR1 and CDR2: ENHRY, SYGVKD. Trimming stripped 6 bases from V and 5 bases from J, with 10 bases between. The CDR3 DNA follows: TGTGCCATCAGCTTGGCGGGGACTGAAGCTTTCTTT. The encoded protein is CAISLAGTEAFF.

This clone showed up just a few times. This rearrangement joins TRBV14 to TRBJ2-1; 13 bases match TRBD2. From germline, CDR1 is SGHDN and CDR2 FVKESK. The CDR3 is 16 amino acids. J gave up 4 bases and V 4 bases, and 4 bases lay outside the gene matches. The CDR3 sequence is CASSPLAGGGYNEQFF. The CDR3 DNA reads as TGTGCCAGCAGCCCACTAGCGGGAGGGGGTTACAATGAGCAGTTCTTC.